The 29 T cell receptor beta chains below come from one sample, sequenced in a study of blood T cell repertoires in COVID-19 (dated by TCRdb to the early 2020s). Receptor amplification or capture employed the immunoSEQ multiplex PCR assay. TCRdb provides this immuneACCESS table in a form limited to in-frame rearrangements. Some clones are lacking; in checked studies, under half of them reflect an unresolved V gene, and why the rest are absent is not known. This sample comprises fewer than 250,000 clones, about four fifths of them detected only once. Jointly, the top ten make up 3.6% of the sample. What was sequenced was PBMCs or T cells enriched from blood (not recorded which). Receptors originate from a woman in her thirties or forties who had been exposed to COVID-19.

V usage is TRBV21-1 and J usage is TRBJ2-6; TRBD2 was called by the table and not checked on the DNA. TRBV21-1 is deemed a pseudogene. CDR3 length equals 19 residues. In DNA form, the CDR3 reads TGTGCCAGCAGCAAAGGTGGCGGGGGCGCATGGGTTGGGGCCAACGTCCTGACTTTC. Amino acids: CASSKGGGGAWVGANVLTF.

The CDR3 loop is CASSATGYNEQFF. Written as DNA, the CDR3 is TGCGCCAGCAGCGCGACAGGCTACAATGAGCAGTTCTTC. The gene calls are TRBV5-1 and TRBJ2-1; D possibly corresponds to TRBD1 (6 bases). Trimming left V 4 bases short and J 3 bases short, with 8 bases between. The CDR3 contains 13 residues. Germline values: CDR1 SGHRS, CDR2 YFSETQ.

The chain links TRBV5-4 to TRBJ1-6, with 8 bases aligning to TRBD1. With V trimmed by 4 bases and J by 10 bases, 7 bases remained unmatched. The CDR3 loop spans 14 amino acids. The germline CDR1 and CDR2 sequences are SGHNT and YYREEE (reference sequence). The CDR3 sequence: CASSRDRGDSPLHF. The CDR3 DNA sequence: TGTGCCAGCAGCCGAGACAGGGGAGACTCACCCCTCCACTTT.

The rearrangement links TRBV7-6 to TRBJ2-1; 8 bases map to TRBD2. The ends lost 5 bases at V and 9 bases at J; junction bases unmatched: 12. CDR1 is SGHVS, CDR2 FNYEAQ, per germline. The length of the CDR3 is 15 residues. The CDR3 DNA sequence: TGTGCCAGCAGCCCAGTCCGGGGGGGGCTTAGTGAGCAGTTCTTC. It translates to CASSPVRGGLSEQFF. The full variable domain, with the rest looked up from reference TRBV7-6 and TRBJ2-1, is GAGVSQSPRYKVTKRGQDVALRCDPISGHVSLYWYRQALGQGPEFLTYFNYEAQQDKSGLPNDRFSAERPEGSISTLTIQRTEQRDSAMYRCASSPVRGGLSEQFFGPGTRLTVL.

The rearrangement uses TRBV19 and TRBJ1-4, with 9 nucleotides matching TRBD1. In germline, CDR1 is LNHDA, CDR2 SQIVND (reference sequence). CDR3 length: 16 amino acids. With V trimmed by 3 bases and J by 2 bases, 4 bases remained unmatched. The CDR3 sequence is CASSMGQGRTNEKLFF. The CDR3 DNA sequence: TGTGCCAGTAGTATGGGACAGGGAAGGACTAATGAAAAACTGTTTTTT. Full variable domain (outside the CDR3, taken from reference TRBV19 and TRBJ1-4): DGGITQSPKYLFRKEGQNVTLSCEQNLNHDAMYWYRQDPGQGLRLIYYSQIVNDFQKGDIAEGYSVSREKKESFPLTVTSAQKNPTAFYLCASSMGQGRTNEKLFFGSGTQLSVL.

This chain joins TRBV6-5 and TRBJ2-3; TRBD2 matches 9 bases. CDR1 and CDR2 from the germline V gene are MNHEY and SVGAGI. The length of the CDR3 is 14 residues. V lost 6 bases, J lost 1 base, and 2 bases stayed unmatched. This CDR3 is CASRERGGTDTQYF. The CDR3 nucleotides are TGTGCCAGCAGGGAGCGGGGGGGCACAGATACGCAGTATTTT.

The chain carries TRBV19 and TRBJ1-5; D is ambiguous. Germline V gene sequence: CDR1 LNHDA, CDR2 SQIVND (reference sequence). V was pared by 6 bases and J by 4 bases, with 19 bases between. The CDR3 covers 16 residues. CDR3 DNA sequence: TGTGCCAGTAGGGAACTAGGACGGGTAGGGAATCAGCCCCAGCATTTT. As protein: CASRELGRVGNQPQHF.

The rearrangement links TRBV12-5 to TRBJ2-5; 11 nucleotides align to TRBD1. Trimming at V came to 4 bases and at J to 4 bases, leaving 2 bases not matched to a gene. The CDR3 covers 14 residues. In germline, CDR1 is LGHNT, CDR2 FRNRAP. Written as DNA, the CDR3 is TGTGCTAGTGGTTGGGGGACAGGGGGAGAGACCCAGTACTTC. It yields the protein CASGWGTGGETQYF.

This chain joins TRBV27 and TRBJ1-2, with TRBD1 identical over 11 bases. The CDR3 has 15 residues. The V gene's germline CDR1 is MNHEY and CDR2 SMNVEV (reference sequence). V dropped 5 bases and J dropped 4; count of bases not matched to a gene: 6. CDR3 residues: CASSRTGGFSYGYTF. The CDR3 nucleotides are TGTGCCAGCAGTCGGACAGGGGGCTTTAGCTATGGCTACACCTTC.

This clone was seen just once. The V call is TRBV11-2, the J call TRBJ2-4; 7 bases line up with TRBD1. Germline-derived CDR1 and CDR2 are SGHAT and FQNNGV. This CDR3 region has 16 residues. The ends lost 0 bases at V and 6 bases at J; junction bases unmatched: 8. CDR3 in DNA: TGTGCCAGCAGCTTAGATCAAACAGGGGCTGCAAACATTCAGTACTTC. Amino acid sequence: CASSLDQTGAANIQYF.

The gene calls are TRBV30 and TRBJ1-1; no definite D call. V was clipped by 1 base and J by 6 bases, with 6 bases between them. The germline V gene has CDR1 GTSNPN and CDR2 SVGIG (reference sequence). The CDR3 runs 11 residues. The CDR3 region is CAWSDGAEAFF. CDR3 sequence (DNA): TGTGCCTGGAGTGACGGGGCTGAAGCTTTCTTT.

This chain links TRBV19 with TRBJ2-5; the match to TRBD2 covers 8 bases. The CDR3 consists of 14 residues. Germline loops: CDR1 LNHDA, CDR2 SQIVND (reference sequence). Trimming took 9 bases from V and 4 from J; bases not matched to a gene: 10. The CDR3: CASHPGGDPETQYF. CDR3 sequence (DNA): TGTGCCAGCCACCCGGGGGGGGATCCAGAGACCCAGTACTTC.

The chain is built from TRBV5-4 and TRBJ1-1; 7 bases match TRBD1. This CDR3 is built from 13 residues. V trimming: 2 bases; J trimming: 7 bases; junction bases outside the gene matches: 5. Germline loops: CDR1 SGHNT, CDR2 YYREEE (reference sequence). CDR3 in amino acids: CASSFEGGNEAFF. The CDR3 DNA reads TGTGCCAGCAGCTTTGAAGGGGGCAATGAAGCTTTCTTT.

In this sample, this clone turned up once. The chain couples TRBV7-8 to TRBJ1-3; D remains unclear. Germline V lookup: CDR1 SGHVS, CDR2 FQNEAQ. Trimming cost V 0 bases and J 2 bases, with 11 bases left between them. This CDR3 contains 16 residues. The CDR3 DNA is TGTGCCAGCAGCTTAGCGAGGGTTCTGGCTGGAAACACCATATATTTT. Its translation: CASSLARVLAGNTIYF.

The genes are TRBV28 and TRBJ2-5; 14 bases align to TRBD2. CDR3 length: 15 residues. With 6 bases clipped from V and 5 bases from J, the junction kept 5 bases outside the gene matches. CDR1 MDHEN and CDR2 SYDVKM come from the germline V gene. CDR3 region: CASRTSGGAGETQYF. CDR3 DNA sequence: TGTGCCAGCAGGACTAGCGGGGGGGCGGGGGAGACCCAGTACTTC.

This chain joins TRBV11-2 and TRBJ2-3, with D uncertain. Germline values: CDR1 SGHAT, CDR2 FQNNGV. This CDR3 has 16 residues. The V and J ends lost 5 bases and 0 bases respectively, with 15 bases between them. This chain's CDR3 is CASSPSGATSTDTQYF. The DNA of the CDR3 is TGTGCCAGCAGCCCCTCGGGTGCCACTAGCACAGATACGCAGTATTTT.

This chain joins TRBV4-1 and TRBJ1-1; D gene uncertain. CDR1 MGHRA and CDR2 YSYEKL come from the germline V gene. Trimming took off 1 base at V and 2 bases at J, with 11 bases between the two ends. CDR3 length equals 15 residues. This chain's CDR3 is CASSQGRAVNTEAFF. In DNA form, the CDR3 reads TGCGCCAGCAGCCAAGGGAGAGCGGTAAACACTGAAGCTTTCTTT.

The rearrangement uses TRBV6-1 and TRBJ1-5; 9 bases fit TRBD1. This CDR3 has 19 residues. CDR1 MNHNS and CDR2 SASEGT come from the germline V gene. The V gene end was trimmed by 2 bases and the J gene end by 6 bases; junction bases not matched to a gene: 17. The CDR3 DNA reads as TGTGCCAGCAGTGAATACGGGACAGGGATAGTCTCGTCCGTTCAGCCCCAGCATTTT. It translates to CASSEYGTGIVSSVQPQHF.

The CDR3 region is CASSIRDREAGNTIYF. The CDR3 nucleotides are TGTGCCAGCAGCATCAGGGACAGGGAGGCTGGAAACACCATATATTTT. The genes are TRBV9 and TRBJ1-3, with 9 bases lining up with TRBD1. The CDR3 consists of 16 residues. In germline, CDR1 is SGDLS, CDR2 YYNGEE. The trim removed 4 bases at V and 2 bases at J, leaving 7 bases unmatched.

This chain joins TRBV5-6 and TRBJ1-2; D may be TRBD1 (5 bases). CDR3 length equals 15 residues. CDR1 and CDR2 from the germline V gene are SGHDT and YYEEEE. V was shortened by 4 bases and J by 8 bases, with 21 bases between the two germline ends. The CDR3 loop reads CASSPPNTGGEGYTF. CDR3 sequence (DNA): TGTGCCAGCAGCCCGCCTAACACTGGGGGGGAAGGCTACACCTTC.

V and J are TRBV11-2 and TRBJ1-3; D is ambiguous. The CDR3 extends over 12 amino acids. Trimming cost V 5 bases and J 4 bases, with 6 bases left between them. Germline loops: CDR1 SGHAT, CDR2 FQNNGV. The DNA of the CDR3 is TGTGCCAGCAGCCGGTCGGGAAACACCATATATTTT. Translated, it gives CASSRSGNTIYF.

The rearrangement joins TRBV5-1 to TRBJ2-2, with D tentatively TRBD2 (6 bases). Germline V gene sequence: CDR1 SGHRS, CDR2 YFSETQ. There are 16 residues in the CDR3. V was cut by 7 bases and J by 5 bases, with 21 bases left in between. CDR3 sequence reads: CASSLGPQEGTGELFF. The CDR3 coding sequence is TGCGCCAGCTCCCTCGGCCCGCAGGAGGGTACCGGGGAGCTGTTTTTT.

This chain connects TRBV6-6 to TRBJ2-4, with 11 bases matching TRBD2. V lost 7 bases and J lost 1; bases outside the gene matches: 15. Germline-derived CDR1 and CDR2 are MNHNY and SVGAGI (reference sequence). This CDR3 region has 19 residues. The CDR3 loop reads CASIRIAGGSRTAKNIQYF. The CDR3 DNA reads TGTGCCAGCATTCGAATAGCGGGGGGGTCGAGAACGGCCAAAAACATTCAGTACTTC.

This CDR3 reads CASGQGKRAYEQYF. The CDR3 DNA reads TGTGCTAGTGGTCAGGGGAAGAGGGCCTACGAGCAGTACTTC. The chain recombines TRBV12-5 with TRBJ2-7; a possible D gene is TRBD1 (6 bases). Germline assignment: CDR1 LGHNT and CDR2 FRNRAP. The CDR3 sequence is 14 residues long. V lost 5 bases to trimming and J lost 2 bases, with 13 bases between them.

CDR3 in amino acids: CASSLAGQVYGYTF. For the CDR3, the DNA is TGTGCCAGCAGCTTAGCGGGACAGGTCTATGGCTACACCTTC. This chain uses TRBV7-2 with TRBJ1-2; TRBD1 matches 8 bases. The germline V gene has CDR1 SGHTA and CDR2 FQGNSA. With V trimmed by 0 bases and J by 4 bases, 1 base remained unmatched. The CDR3 length is 14 residues.

This clone appeared once. The chain uses TRBV19 and TRBJ2-1, with 16 bases matching TRBD2. Germline CDR1 reads LNHDA; CDR2 reads SQIVND (reference sequence). The V and J ends lost 4 bases and 7 bases, in that order; junction bases with no gene match: 13. The CDR3 loop spans 19 amino acids. The CDR3 region is CASSTTGTSGGAGWNEQFF. The DNA of the CDR3 is TGTGCCAGTAGTACTACCGGGACTAGCGGGGGGGCTGGATGGAATGAGCAGTTCTTC.

The chain combines TRBV28 with TRBJ2-5; a weak D match, TRBD2 (6 bases). Trimming left V 2 bases short and J 1 base short, with 11 bases between. The CDR3 spans 15 residues. CDR1 is MDHEN and CDR2 is SYDVKM in the germline V gene. The CDR3 here is CASSLMDGGQETQYF. The CDR3 nucleotides read TGTGCCAGCAGTTTAATGGACGGGGGCCAAGAGACCCAGTACTTC.

This chain connects TRBV6-1 to TRBJ2-1, with 9 bases identical to TRBD2. Germline CDR1 and CDR2: MNHNS and SASEGT. Losses at the gene ends were 1 base for V and 11 bases for J; bases not matched to a gene: 18. This CDR3 has 18 residues. The DNA of the CDR3 is TGTGCCAGCAGTGAAGAGGCAGCGGGGGGCCTCTACAATGAGCAGCAGTTCTTC. It yields the protein CASSEEAAGGLYNEQQFF.

This chain connects TRBV3-1 (or the pseudogene TRBV3-2) to TRBJ1-2; possible D gene TRBD1, 6 bases. Germline values: CDR1 LGHDT, CDR2 YNNKEL (reference sequence). The CDR3 totals 15 residues. V gave up 4 bases and J gave up 4 bases, with 16 bases separating them. Written as DNA, the CDR3 is TGTGCCAGCAGCCCCGCCCCAACAGGGAGCTATGGCTACACCTTC. Its translation is CASSPAPTGSYGYTF.